Below are 27 T cell receptor beta chains sequenced from a single sample in a study of T-cell reconstitution after alpha-beta-depleted transplantation in children. Molecular barcoding with unique molecular identifiers was used for the TCRbeta library. TCRdb re-called the PCR reads through MiXCR, storing one row per CDR3 protein. The data contain 200,000 to 250,000 distinct CDR3 sequences, roughly 23% of them singletons. The source was PBMCs, collected before TCRalphabeta/CD19-depleted stem cell transplant. The receptors were gathered from a girl aged 2 to 9 with Fanconi anemia, due to receive a stem cell transplant.

This clonotype was seen a few times. The chain recombines TRBV29-1 with TRBJ2-1; D is unresolved. Per germline, CDR1 SQVTM and CDR2 ANQGSEA. V lost 6 bases, J lost 6 bases, and 15 bases lay in between. This CDR3 region has 13 residues. Written as DNA, the CDR3 is TGCAGCGTCTATGGAACCAGCTCCAATGAGCAGTTCTTC. Amino acid sequence: CSVYGTSSNEQFF.

Ten or more counts support this clonotype. The chain uses TRBV29-1 and TRBJ2-7; 7 bases line up with TRBD2. V shed 3 bases, J shed 4 bases, and the junction held 9 bases outside the gene matches. This CDR3 is 14 amino acids long. CDR1 and CDR2 (germline): SQVTM, ANQGSEA. CDR3 DNA sequence: TGCAGCGTTGACCGGGAGGAGGGTTCGTACGAGCAGTACTTC. The encoded protein is CSVDREEGSYEQYF.

This clonotype was picked up a small number of times. The chain carries TRBV20-1 and TRBJ2-7, with D possibly TRBD1 on 7 matching bases. From germline, CDR1 is DFQATT and CDR2 SNEGSKA (reference sequence). The CDR3 sequence is 13 residues long. V was pared by 7 bases and J by 5 bases, with 18 bases between. DNA of the CDR3: TGCAGTGTTAGCCCCGACAGGGAGGACGAGCAGTACTTC. Protein: CSVSPDREDEQYF.

This clonotype was detected many times. This sequence joins TRBV29-1 and TRBJ2-7; unclear D gene. The V and J ends lost 7 bases and 5 bases respectively, with 18 bases between them. The germline gives CDR1 SQVTM, CDR2 ANQGSEA. The CDR3 covers 13 residues. This chain's CDR3 is CSAQDPHRHEQYF. CDR3 bases: TGCAGCGCTCAGGACCCTCACCGCCACGAGCAGTACTTC.

This clonotype was observed at least ten times. The V gene is TRBV29-1, the J gene TRBJ1-4; no clear D. CDR3 length equals 13 residues. Germline V CDR1 and CDR2: SQVTM, ANQGSEA. Trimming shortened V by 4 bases and J by 7 bases, and 13 bases separated the two germline ends. This chain's CDR3 is CSVARSEGEKLFF. Here the CDR3 DNA reads TGCAGCGTTGCGCGGTCGGAGGGTGAAAAACTGTTTTTT.

The chain carries TRBV15 and TRBJ1-2, with D possibly matching TRBD1 (5 bases). CDR1 LNHNV and CDR2 YYDKDF come from the germline V gene (reference sequence). The CDR3 is 14 amino acids. Trimming cost V 1 base and J 2 bases, with 8 bases left between them. CDR3 DNA: TGTGCCACCAGCAGAGCCAGGGAGAACTATGGCTACACCTTC. Its protein product is CATSRARENYGYTF.

This clonotype occurred many times. The V gene is TRBV29-1, the J gene TRBJ2-5, with D unresolved. Between the trimmed V and J ends, which lost 3 bases and 1 base, there was a span of 9 bases. Germline assignment: CDR1 SQVTM and CDR2 ANQGSEA. The CDR3 length is 13 residues. The CDR3 here is CSVDWQSQETQYF. The CDR3 bases are TGCAGCGTTGATTGGCAGAGCCAAGAGACCCAGTACTTC.

The rearrangement links TRBV4-1 to TRBJ1-1, with 8 nucleotides matching TRBD1. V trimming: 3 bases; J trimming: 5 bases; junction bases outside the gene matches: 8. Germline assignment: CDR1 MGHRA and CDR2 YSYEKL. This CDR3 spans 15 amino acids. The CDR3: CASSQEAGGITEAFF. The CDR3 DNA follows: TGCGCCAGCAGCCAGGAAGCAGGGGGCATAACTGAAGCTTTCTTT.

This clonotype was recorded at least ten times. The chain is built from TRBV29-1 and TRBJ1-1; D is possibly TRBD1 (6 bases). The CDR3 is made up of 14 amino acids. CDR1 and CDR2 from the germline V gene are SQVTM and ANQGSEA. V gave up 6 bases and J gave up 0 bases, with 14 bases separating them. The CDR3 loop reads CSVAGTMMNTEAFF. CDR3 coding DNA: TGCAGCGTGGCCGGGACAATGATGAACACTGAAGCTTTCTTT.

The genes are TRBV25-1 and TRBJ2-7; a weak D match, TRBD1 (6 bases). Germline loops: CDR1 MGHDK, CDR2 SYGVNS. The CDR3 runs to 14 residues. V lost 5 bases and J 2 bases, leaving 13 bases between the germline ends. The CDR3 DNA reads TGTGCCAGCAGTCAAAACAGGGAAGCCTACGAGCAGTACTTC. As protein: CASSQNREAYEQYF.

Ten or more counts support this clonotype. The chain uses TRBV7-9 and TRBJ2-3; D not certain. CDR1 SEHNR and CDR2 FQNEAQ come from the germline V gene (reference sequence). The length of the CDR3 is 15 residues. The ends were cut back, 5 bases at V and 10 bases at J, with 22 bases in the middle. In DNA, the CDR3 is TGTGCCAGCAGCCCCCGTGGGAACCAACCCCAAGCGCAGTATTTT. Protein sequence: CASSPRGNQPQAQYF.

This clonotype was found many times. V usage is TRBV29-1 and J usage is TRBJ2-7; TRBD1 aligns across 8 bases. J was trimmed by 5 bases and V by 7 bases; bases with no gene match: 4. This CDR3 comprises 11 residues. CDR1 is SQVTM and CDR2 is ANQGSEA in the germline V gene. The CDR3 nucleotides are TGCAGCGGGAAGACAGGGGACGAGCAGTACTTC. Translation gives CSGKTGDEQYF.

This clonotype was counted between two and nine times. The J gene is TRBJ1-3, the V gene TRBV29-1; tentatively, D is TRBD1 (5 bases). V lost 4 bases to trimming and J lost 2 bases, with 12 bases between them. The CDR3 covers 14 residues. Germline V gene data show CDR1 as SQVTM and CDR2 as ANQGSEA. CDR3 region: CSVAATEAGNTIYF. The CDR3 DNA is TGCAGCGTTGCGGCGACAGAGGCTGGAAACACCATATATTTT.

This clonotype was seen repeatedly, ten times or more. V and J are TRBV27 and TRBJ2-7; D may be TRBD1 (5 bases). The CDR3 covers 11 residues. Germline CDR1 is MNHEY and CDR2 is SMNVEV (reference sequence). The V end lost 4 bases, the J end lost 6 bases, and 7 bases lay between the germline ends. This CDR3 is CASSWGLEQYF. The DNA for the CDR3 is TGTGCCAGCAGTTGGGGCCTCGAGCAGTACTTC.

This clonotype was found a few times. The rearrangement uses TRBV20-1 and TRBJ1-1; unclear D gene. This CDR3 spans 11 amino acids. Trimming removed 6 bases from V and 4 bases from J, with 9 bases in between. Germline CDR1 DFQATT, CDR2 SNEGSKA (reference sequence). The DNA of the CDR3 is TGCAGTGCCAGGACCCCCACTGAAGCTTTCTTT. Amino acid sequence: CSARTPTEAFF.

The chain has TRBV6-5 and TRBJ2-7; tentatively, D is TRBD1 (5 bases). The CDR3 is 15 amino acids. Trimming stripped 0 bases from V and 6 bases from J, with 15 bases between. CDR1 MNHEY and CDR2 SVGAGI come from the germline V gene. CDR3 in amino acids: CASSYSIGQGAEQYF. In DNA form, the CDR3 reads TGTGCCAGCAGTTACTCGATCGGGCAGGGCGCCGAGCAGTACTTC.

The chain combines TRBV29-1 with TRBJ2-1, with 12 bases that match TRBD2. The CDR3 contains 17 residues. Germline assignment: CDR1 SQVTM and CDR2 ANQGSEA. J was trimmed by 7 bases and V by 3 bases; bases with no gene match: 13. CDR3 loop: CSVDTLAGGPLRNEQFF. The CDR3, as DNA: TGCAGCGTTGACACCCTAGCGGGAGGGCCCCTACGAAATGAGCAGTTCTTC.

This clonotype has at least ten counts. The chain employs TRBV12-3 or TRBV12-4 and TRBJ1-1; tentative D call: TRBD1 (5 bases). The V end was cut by 7 bases, the J end by 4 bases, with 16 bases between. This CDR3 is built from 14 residues. CDR3 bases: TGTGCCAGCAACGTGTTTGGGGGAGGCACTGAAGCTTTCTTT. Translated, it gives CASNVFGGGTEAFF.

This clonotype appeared many times. The chain links TRBV29-1 to TRBJ2-1, with 7 bases fitting TRBD1. Germline trimming cut 4 bases from V and 9 bases from J; bases unmatched to any gene: 9. The germline CDR1 and CDR2 sequences are SQVTM and ANQGSEA. CDR3 size: 13 residues. This CDR3 reads CSVATGSLVEQFF. The CDR3 DNA follows: TGCAGCGTTGCGACAGGGTCCCTCGTTGAGCAGTTCTTC.

This clonotype was observed many times. The chain joins TRBV7-3 to TRBJ2-2; D possibly corresponds to TRBD1 (5 bases). V was shortened by 2 bases and J by 6 bases, with 16 bases between the two germline ends. The CDR3 is made up of 16 amino acids. CDR1 is SGHTA and CDR2 is FQGTGA in the germline V gene. The CDR3 sequence: CASSLYPSQGSGELFF. The DNA of the CDR3 is TGTGCCAGCAGCTTATATCCTAGTCAGGGCTCCGGGGAGCTGTTTTTT.

This clonotype was recorded a few times. The chain's CDR3 is CASSQGGGTGYTF. The CDR3 DNA reads as TGTGCCAGCAGCCAAGGCGGGGGGACAGGCTACACCTTC. The V call is TRBV4-2, the J call TRBJ1-2, with D perhaps matching TRBD1 (6 bases). V lost 1 base and J lost 8, with 11 bases in between. Germline V lookup: CDR1 LGHNA, CDR2 YNFKEQ. This CDR3 has 13 amino acids.

At least ten counts were recorded for this clonotype. CDR3 bases: TGCAGTGCTAGAGAGCTGGCCCCCGGGACAGGGGTCTACGAGCAGTACTTC. It yields the protein CSARELAPGTGVYEQYF. The J gene is TRBJ2-7, the V gene TRBV20-1; 10 bases fit TRBD1. This CDR3 comprises 17 residues. V lost 0 bases and J lost 3; bases outside the gene matches: 11. Germline CDR1 is DFQATT and CDR2 is SNEGSKA (reference sequence).

In this sample, this clonotype turned up a few times. J is TRBJ2-7 and V is TRBV7-6; D is uncertain. V was pared by 3 bases and J by 0 bases, with 9 bases between. CDR3 length: 14 residues. Germline lookup yields CDR1 SGHVS and CDR2 FNYEAQ. The CDR3 is CASSFGHSSYEQYF. CDR3 DNA sequence: TGTGCCAGCAGCTTCGGCCATAGCTCCTACGAGCAGTACTTC.

This clonotype has a handful of counts. The chain carries TRBV24-1 and TRBJ2-1; D is unresolved. Germline V lookup: CDR1 KGHDR, CDR2 SFDVKD. The CDR3 has 13 amino acids. The V end lost 4 bases, the J end lost 4 bases, and 7 bases lay between the germline ends. The CDR3 loop is CATSELSYNEQFF. The CDR3 coding sequence is TGTGCCACCAGTGAGCTCTCATACAATGAGCAGTTCTTC.

This clonotype was observed at least ten times. The J gene is TRBJ2-7, the V gene TRBV29-1, with 10 nucleotides matching TRBD2. This CDR3 has 14 residues. Germline CDR1 is SQVTM and CDR2 is ANQGSEA. V gave up 4 bases and J gave up 5 bases; unmatched junction bases: 8. The CDR3 spells CSVASGRQGDEQYF. CDR3 sequence (DNA): TGCAGCGTTGCTAGCGGGAGACAAGGGGACGAGCAGTACTTC.

This clonotype was counted many times. The chain recombines TRBV29-1 with TRBJ2-7, with 9 bases that match TRBD1. J lost 3 bases, V lost 2 bases, and 5 bases had no gene match. The CDR3 extends over 14 amino acids. CDR1 and CDR2 from the germline V gene are SQVTM and ANQGSEA. CDR3 amino acids: CSVEIQDRGYEQYF. The CDR3 DNA follows: TGCAGCGTTGAAATCCAGGACAGGGGCTACGAGCAGTACTTC.

The rearrangement links TRBV27 to TRBJ2-7; 9 nucleotides match TRBD1. The CDR3 totals 18 residues. CDR1 MNHEY and CDR2 SMNVEV come from the germline V gene (reference sequence). V dropped 3 bases and J dropped 0; count of bases not matched to a gene: 12. CDR3 sequence: CASSFSGQGWASSYEQYF. Here the CDR3 DNA reads TGTGCCAGCAGTTTTTCCGGACAGGGGTGGGCCTCCTCCTACGAGCAGTACTTC.